These 30 T cell receptor beta chains share one sample of origin, sequenced in a study of human T cells and chemical hapten exposure listed by TCRdb under 2021. The meaning of the sample's time point label: pre-sensitization, week 0. What the treatment or condition label conveys for this sample: therapeutic diphenylcyclopropenone sensitization with weekly scalp DPC. Library generation was performed with RACE. The instrument given in TCRdb is NextSeq 500. Through fastp at Q25 and MiXCR, TCRdb rebuilt clones from the public reads, retaining in-frame beta chains. Each entry merges the rows of one CDR3 protein and shows their most common DNA and genes. The sample table lists 280,000 or so distinct CDR3 sequences, around 7% of them with a count of one. The top ten hold about 1.1% of the sample. The sequencing used whole blood, collected in connection with sensitization to the hapten diphenylcyclopropenone (DPC). These receptors were obtained from a man aged 18 to 35 with alopecia areata. Some clones in this sample may be carry-over from other donors' samples.

The chain uses TRBV3-1 and TRBJ1-1, with a possible D match to TRBD1 (5 bases). The germline CDR1 and CDR2 sequences are LGHDT and YNNKEL (reference sequence). The CDR3 loop spans 14 amino acids. Trimming took 3 bases from V and 3 from J, leaving 11 bases between them. The CDR3 is CASSHRGRDTEAFF. The CDR3 DNA reads TGTGCCAGCAGCCACCGGGGGAGGGACACTGAAGCTTTCTTT.

This chain connects TRBV5-1 to TRBJ2-5; D perhaps matches TRBD2 (5 bases). CDR1 is SGHRS and CDR2 is YFSETQ in the germline V gene. The length of the CDR3 is 16 residues. Trimming pared 6 bases from V and 1 base from J, leaving 19 bases between. The CDR3 bases are TGCGCCAGCACCCTAGCCCCAATGTTGAGCCAAGAGACCCAGTACTTC. It yields the protein CASTLAPMLSQETQYF.

The chain carries TRBV7-9 and TRBJ1-4; 11 bases line up with TRBD1. The CDR3 is made up of 13 amino acids. Germline loops: CDR1 SEHNR, CDR2 FQNEAQ (reference sequence). V dropped 11 bases and J dropped 6; count of bases not matched to a gene: 5. CDR3: CAGTGGEDEKLFF. The CDR3, as DNA: TGTGCCGGGACAGGGGGAGAAGATGAAAAACTGTTTTTT.

This clonotype showed up many times. This chain uses TRBV29-1 with TRBJ2-1; 7 bases fit TRBD1. Germline V gene data show CDR1 as SQVTM and CDR2 as ANQGSEA. The CDR3 has 15 amino acids. The trim removed 5 bases at V and 2 bases at J, leaving 9 bases unmatched. The CDR3: CSVLTGATTYNEQFF. The CDR3 nucleotides are TGCAGCGTTCTAACAGGGGCAACAACCTACAATGAGCAGTTCTTC.

This clonotype was picked up many times. This chain connects TRBV28 to TRBJ1-1; D possibly corresponds to TRBD1 (6 bases). The CDR3 totals 15 residues. CDR1 and CDR2 from the germline V gene are MDHEN and SYDVKM. The ends were cut back, 6 bases at V and 4 bases at J, with 18 bases in the middle. CDR3 in amino acids: CASSPMGAGGTEAFF. The CDR3 nucleotides read TGTGCCAGCAGCCCCATGGGGGCGGGCGGCACTGAAGCTTTCTTT.

At least ten counts were recorded for this clonotype. V is TRBV7-9 and J is TRBJ1-3; D is undetermined. CDR3 length equals 13 residues. V lost 5 bases and J lost 1, with 6 bases in between. Germline V gene lookup returns CDR1 SEHNR and CDR2 FQNEAQ (reference sequence). Here the CDR3 DNA reads TGTGCCAGCAGCATCATATCTGGAAACACCATATATTTT. Its protein product is CASSIISGNTIYF. The whole variable domain, filled in from reference TRBV7-9 and TRBJ1-3, reads DTGVSQNPRHKITKRGQNVTFRCDPISEHNRLYWYRQTLGQGPEFLTYFQNEAQLEKSRLLSDRFSAERPKGSFSTLEIQRTEQGDSAMYLCASSIISGNTIYFGEGSWLTVV.

The sample holds a few counts of this clonotype. The chain links TRBV12-3 or TRBV12-4 to TRBJ2-7; the D is unclear. V was trimmed by 6 bases and J by 2 bases, leaving 5 bases between them. This CDR3 contains 11 residues. The CDR3 region has the DNA TGTGCCAGCAGCTTCACCTACGAGCAGTACTTC. Translation gives CASSFTYEQYF.

The chain joins TRBV6-1 to TRBJ2-3, with 9 bases matching TRBD1. This CDR3 region has 16 residues. The V and J ends lost 6 bases and 6 bases, in that order; junction bases with no gene match: 13. CDR1 and CDR2 (germline): MNHNS, SASEGT. CDR3 DNA: TGTGCCAGCAGGGGACAGGGAATAAGACCTCTCGATACGCAGTATTTT. Encoded protein: CASRGQGIRPLDTQYF.

This clonotype was picked up many times. V is TRBV6-5 and J is TRBJ1-6; unclear D gene. Germline CDR1 reads MNHEY; CDR2 reads SVGAGI. Trimming took 7 bases from V and 9 from J, leaving 13 bases between them. The CDR3 is made up of 13 amino acids. This chain's CDR3 is CASKRSRGSPLHF. Written as DNA, the CDR3 is TGTGCCAGCAAGAGGAGCCGGGGTTCACCCCTCCACTTT.

This clonotype was recorded a few times. V usage is TRBV7-2 and J usage is TRBJ2-3; the D gene could be TRBD1 or TRBD2 (6 bases each). CDR1 SGHTA and CDR2 FQGNSA come from the germline V gene. This CDR3 is 16 amino acids long. V lost 2 bases, J lost 3 bases, and 15 bases lay in between. The CDR3 bases are TGTGCCAGCAGCTTAAGGCTAGAGGGGGGAACAGATACGCAGTATTTT. Translated: CASSLRLEGGTDTQYF.

Ten or more counts support this clonotype. The V call is TRBV5-1, the J call TRBJ2-3, with 8 bases matching TRBD2. V was pared by 1 base and J by 13 bases, with 11 bases of the junction left unmatched. CDR3 length: 14 residues. Per germline, CDR1 SGHRS and CDR2 YFSETQ. The CDR3 DNA follows: TGCGCCAGCAGCTTGAGTAGCGGGGAAGTCATGAAGTATTTT. It encodes CASSLSSGEVMKYF.

This clonotype was picked up a small number of times. The V call is TRBV6-1, the J call TRBJ2-3; the D gene is possibly TRBD2 (7 bases). This CDR3 contains 15 residues. V gave up 7 bases and J gave up 0 bases, with 14 bases separating them. Per germline, CDR1 MNHNS and CDR2 SASEGT. CDR3: CASIKRGGSTDTQYF. The CDR3 nucleotides read TGTGCCAGCATCAAGAGGGGGGGGAGCACAGATACGCAGTATTTT.

This clonotype was counted a few times. The chain uses TRBV4-2 and TRBJ2-7; maybe TRBD2 (5 bases). The CDR3 spans 13 residues. The germline V and J ends were trimmed by 4 bases and 2 bases, with 9 bases remaining between them. Per the germline V gene, CDR1 is LGHNA and CDR2 is YNFKEQ. As DNA, the CDR3 is TGTGCCAGCAGCCCGGGATTTACCTACGAGCAGTACTTC. Amino acid sequence: CASSPGFTYEQYF.

This clonotype was detected a few times. The V and J genes are TRBV12-3 or TRBV12-4 and TRBJ2-3; 10 nucleotides match TRBD2. CDR3 length: 15 residues. V dropped 0 bases and J dropped 4; count of bases not matched to a gene: 1. The CDR3 nucleotides are TGTGCCAGCAGTTTAGCAAGCGGGGGGGCAGATACGCAGTATTTT. Protein sequence: CASSLASGGADTQYF.

The V gene is TRBV29-1, the J gene TRBJ1-1; D gene ambiguous. This CDR3 has 11 amino acids. Per the germline V gene, CDR1 is SQVTM and CDR2 is ANQGSEA. Trimming pared 5 bases from V and 3 bases from J, leaving 7 bases between. CDR3 protein: CSVSRDTEAFF. CDR3 DNA sequence: TGCAGCGTTTCAAGGGACACTGAAGCTTTCTTT.

There are a few counts of this clonotype. The CDR3 loop is CATNDRGVEKLFF. In nucleotides, the CDR3 is TGTGCCACCAACGACAGGGGTGTCGAAAAACTGTTTTTT. The rearrangement joins TRBV19 to TRBJ1-4; 8 positions match TRBD1. V shed 10 bases, J shed 8 bases, and the junction held 9 bases outside the gene matches. Germline lookup yields CDR1 LNHDA and CDR2 SQIVND (reference sequence). CDR3 size: 13 residues.

The CDR3, as DNA: TGCAGTGCTAGTGACTCAGGGTGGGAGACCCAGTACTTC. Translating it yields CSASDSGWETQYF. V gene TRBV20-1 combines with J gene TRBJ2-5; weak D call: TRBD1 (5 bases). The germline V and J ends were trimmed by 3 bases and 5 bases, with 13 bases remaining between them. CDR3 length: 13 residues. CDR1 and CDR2 from the germline V gene are DFQATT and SNEGSKA (reference sequence).

This chain joins TRBV6-1 and TRBJ2-3, with D possibly TRBD1 on 5 matching bases. Germline V gene data show CDR1 as MNHNS and CDR2 as SASEGT. The ends were cut back, 6 bases at V and 4 bases at J, with 20 bases in the middle. CDR3 length: 16 amino acids. CDR3 DNA: TGTGCCAGCAGGACGACCAGGGTTCGGGTCTCAGATACGCAGTATTTT. Translated: CASRTTRVRVSDTQYF.

V and J are TRBV20-1 and TRBJ1-5; TRBD1 matches 7 bases. The CDR3 runs to 13 residues. With V trimmed by 7 bases and J by 7 bases, 10 bases remained unmatched. Per germline, CDR1 DFQATT and CDR2 SNEGSKA (reference sequence). The CDR3 sequence is CSGTGVVGQPQHF. The CDR3 DNA reads TGCAGTGGAACAGGGGTTGTGGGCCAGCCCCAGCATTTT.

This clonotype was seen only a few times. The chain carries TRBV7-2 and TRBJ1-1; D gene uncertain. This CDR3 is built from 14 residues. Trimming shortened V by 2 bases and J by 1 base, and 8 bases separated the two germline ends. The V gene's germline CDR1 is SGHTA and CDR2 FQGNSA. The CDR3 DNA reads TGTGCCAGCAGCTTACAAAATGGGAACACTGAAGCTTTCTTT. It is translated as CASSLQNGNTEAFF.

This rearrangement joins TRBV24-1 to TRBJ2-3; D call uncertain. The V end was cut by 2 bases, the J end by 2 bases, with 10 bases between. Germline V gene sequence: CDR1 KGHDR, CDR2 SFDVKD. The CDR3 runs to 15 residues. The CDR3 loop is CATSDSGRFTDTQYF. Here the CDR3 DNA reads TGTGCCACCAGTGATTCCGGGCGATTCACAGATACGCAGTATTTT.

This clonotype was seen at least ten times. The V gene is TRBV20-1, the J gene TRBJ2-4; the D gene is possibly TRBD1 (5 bases). The CDR3 consists of 14 residues. Germline-derived CDR1 and CDR2 are DFQATT and SNEGSKA (reference sequence). V shed 3 bases and J shed 2 bases, with 11 bases lying between them. The CDR3 bases are TGCAGTGCTAGTGAGACAGTCCCCAAAAACATTCAGTACTTC. It encodes CSASETVPKNIQYF.

This clonotype was detected only a few times. A junction boundary mismatches the germline segment, possibly from a read error. The chain combines TRBV20-1 with TRBJ1-5, with 7 nucleotides matching TRBD1. The CDR3 is 18 residues long. The germline V gene has CDR1 DFQATT and CDR2 SNEGSKA (reference sequence). CDR3 coding DNA: TGCAGTGCTAGAGATGAGTTAGGGACAGTTAGGTCCAATCGGCCCCAGCATTTT. Its protein is CSARDELGTVRSNRPQHF.

The rearrangement uses TRBV4-2 and TRBJ2-3; D is uncertain. Per the germline V gene, CDR1 is LGHNA and CDR2 is YNFKEQ. V lost 4 bases and J 5 bases, leaving 16 bases between the germline ends. The CDR3 has 15 residues. CDR3 region: CASSPSPELGDTQYF. CDR3 DNA sequence: TGTGCCAGCAGCCCATCGCCGGAGCTTGGAGATACGCAGTATTTT.

This clonotype was counted at least ten times. The J gene is TRBJ2-2, the V gene TRBV29-1; D is possibly TRBD2 (6 bases). CDR1 is SQVTM and CDR2 is ANQGSEA in the germline V gene. The CDR3 is made up of 13 amino acids. Trimming shortened V by 4 bases and J by 3 bases, and 9 bases separated the two germline ends. The CDR3 loop reads CSVAGGYTGELFF. DNA for the CDR3: TGCAGCGTTGCTGGGGGGTACACCGGGGAGCTGTTTTTT.

CDR3 in amino acids: CASSLGTGSYTF. CDR3 DNA sequence: TGTGCCAGCAGCTTGGGAACGGGGAGCTACACCTTC. The chain has TRBV7-8 and TRBJ1-2, with D uncertain. Trimming removed 3 bases from V and 9 bases from J, with 11 bases in between. Germline CDR1 reads SGHVS; CDR2 reads FQNEAQ. CDR3 length: 12 residues.

This clonotype was detected a few times. The V and J genes are TRBV4-3 and TRBJ2-2; D possibly corresponds to TRBD2 (7 bases). The CDR3 extends over 18 amino acids. From germline, CDR1 is LGHNA and CDR2 YSLEER. The V end lost 4 bases, the J end lost 2 bases, and 20 bases lay between the germline ends. CDR3: CASSRGGTTRFNTGELFF. The DNA of the CDR3 is TGCGCCAGCAGCCGGGGGGGCACAACCCGCTTCAACACCGGGGAGCTGTTTTTT.

Ten or more counts support this clonotype. A junction end diverges from the germline sequence, so it may reflect a read error. The chain uses TRBV20-1 and TRBJ2-1, with 15 nucleotides matching TRBD2. The CDR3 is 16 residues long. In germline, CDR1 is DFQATT, CDR2 SNEGSKA (reference sequence). The CDR3 DNA follows: TGTAGCTTTTTTTCCGGGACTAGCGGGGGGTACAATGAGCAGTTCTTC. This sequence encodes CSFFSGTSGGYNEQFF.

The V and J genes are TRBV5-6 and TRBJ2-5, with 7 bases fitting TRBD2. The CDR3 has 16 residues. Unmatched junction bases numbered 10, after V lost 0 bases and J lost 5 bases. The germline gives CDR1 SGHDT, CDR2 YYEEEE. The CDR3 DNA reads as TGTGCCAGCAGCTTGGTTGTGGCGGGGGTTTATGAGACCCAGTACTTC. The encoded protein is CASSLVVAGVYETQYF.

This clonotype showed up many times. This chain links TRBV4-3 with TRBJ1-2; 8 bases align to TRBD1. The length of the CDR3 is 15 residues. Germline-derived CDR1 and CDR2 are LGHNA and YSLEER. V dropped 0 bases and J dropped 2; count of bases not matched to a gene: 2. For the CDR3, the DNA is TGCGCCAGCAGCCAAGATCGGACAGGGAACTATGGCTACACCTTC. Amino acids: CASSQDRTGNYGYTF.